This TCR beta chain was profiled in a study of CD8 T cells in Susac syndrome. cDNA came from approximately 0.5 to 1 ug RNA primed by random hexamers. Using its own MiXCR run on the immunoSEQ multiplex PCR reads, TCRdb lists one record per CDR3 protein. The table lists roughly 110,000 distinct CDR3 sequences, roughly 90% of them singletons. V lost 3 bases and J lost 1; bases outside the gene matches: 1. The CDR3 length is 14 residues. Germline V lookup: CDR1 SGHDT, CDR2 YYEEEE. This chain uses TRBV5-6 with TRBJ1-1; TRBD1 matches at 9 bases. Sequenced: CD8+ T cells from PBMCs. The TCR originated in a human donor in good health. The CDR3 reads CASSSTGGNTEAFF. The CDR3 nucleotides are TGTGCCAGCAGCTCGACAGGGGGGAACACTGAAGCTTTCTTT.